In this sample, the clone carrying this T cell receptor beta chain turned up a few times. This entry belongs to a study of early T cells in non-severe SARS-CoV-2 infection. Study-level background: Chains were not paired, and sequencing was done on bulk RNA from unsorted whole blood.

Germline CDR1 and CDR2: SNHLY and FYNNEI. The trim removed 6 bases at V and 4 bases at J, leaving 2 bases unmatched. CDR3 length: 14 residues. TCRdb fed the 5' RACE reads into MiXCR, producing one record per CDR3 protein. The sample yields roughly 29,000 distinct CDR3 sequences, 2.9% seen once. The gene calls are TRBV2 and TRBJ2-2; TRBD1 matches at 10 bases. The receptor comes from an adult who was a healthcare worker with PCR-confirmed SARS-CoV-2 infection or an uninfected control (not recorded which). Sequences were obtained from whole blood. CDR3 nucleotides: TGTGCCAGCAGGAGGACAGGGGGCACCGGGGAGCTGTTTTTT. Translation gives CASRRTGGTGELFF.